This is a list of T cell receptor beta chains from one sample in a study of early T cells in non-severe SARS-CoV-2 infection. TCRdb recomputed calls from the 5' RACE reads with MiXCR, one row per CDR3 protein. The data contain some 60,000 distinct CDR3 sequences, approximately 10% of them singletons. Specimen: whole blood. These receptors were collected from an adult who was a healthcare worker with PCR-confirmed SARS-CoV-2 infection or an uninfected control (not recorded which). CDR3s leave out the opening cysteine and the closing phenylalanine or tryptophan.

ASSYSVAAGSSTDTQY TRBJ2-3 TRBV6-2/TRBV6-3
ASSLGGGLNSPLH TRBJ1-6 TRBV11-2
ATSDCIRDPNEKLF TRBJ1-4 TRBV24-1
ASSLIRIRTLVSYNEQF TRBJ2-1 TRBV5-4
SVEGQGTGELF TRBJ2-2 TRBV29-1
ASSPKQGANSPLH TRBJ1-6 TRBV18
ASSVDPNQPQH TRBJ1-5 TRBV9
ASSVGDYNEQF TRBJ2-1 TRBV9
ASMRGADEKLF TRBJ1-4 TRBV28
ASSFSRGGGTEAF TRBJ1-1 TRBV9
ASSTNREPLH TRBJ1-6 TRBV7-9
ASSQVTAAGTDTQY TRBJ2-3 TRBV4-1
ASSFKGFSYNEQF TRBJ2-1 TRBV7-9
SARDPLNEQF TRBJ2-1 TRBV20-1
ASSGPGLPRGMTEAF TRBJ1-1 TRBV2
ASSLWKGTNTEAF TRBJ1-1 TRBV28
ASSQTRELRNTGELF TRBJ2-2 TRBV4-1
ASSLSSRNEDTQY TRBJ2-3 TRBV5-1
ASSFQGPGANVLT TRBJ2-6 TRBV5-1
AWSGQGGQPQH TRBJ1-5 TRBV30
ASSDLRGGYNEQF TRBJ2-1 TRBV2
ASRGKRGDTQY TRBJ2-3 TRBV6-1
ASSQGQGRQPQH TRBJ1-5 TRBV3-1
ASSEGTGTGSAGELF TRBJ2-2 TRBV7-8
SVESPSGLRHNEQF TRBJ2-1 TRBV29-1
ASSRDRDGAEAF TRBJ1-1 TRBV18
ASSSPTSGGAEETQY TRBJ2-5 TRBV12-3/TRBV12-4
ASTTGLNTGELF TRBJ2-2 TRBV5-4
ATSAPGLARQF TRBJ2-1 TRBV24-1
ASSLAAGQPQH TRBJ1-5 TRBV12-3/TRBV12-4
ASSSVVGETQY TRBJ2-5 TRBV7-3
AISEGGGHNEQF TRBJ2-1 TRBV10-3
ASSLASGGALNEQF TRBJ2-1 TRBV7-2
ASSPGLAGPTYNEQF TRBJ2-1 TRBV5-4
ASSSPGARTGELF TRBJ2-2 TRBV12-3/TRBV12-4
ASSLAKNQETQY TRBJ2-5 TRBV7-9
ASSPGQGGTNEKLF TRBJ1-4 TRBV7-7
ASDSGPGQLNTEAF TRBJ1-1 TRBV6-6
AISLGQNTEAF TRBJ1-1 TRBV10-3
SAMSQRNQPQH TRBJ1-5 TRBV20-1
ASSLGGSTQETQY TRBJ2-5 TRBV5-1
ASSPHFSRGTDTQY TRBJ2-3 TRBV5-5
ASSPKLTSGQETQY TRBJ2-5 TRBV18
ASSLYRSSYNEQF TRBJ2-1 TRBV5-1
SAGNQETQY TRBJ2-5 TRBV20-1
AISGGDTQY TRBJ2-3 TRBV10-3
ASSLGAGAGTEAF TRBJ1-1 TRBV7-2
ASRTSVGRADGADTQY TRBJ2-3 TRBV12-3/TRBV12-4
ASTTGPRGL TRBJ2-1 TRBV2
ASSSYSLGDYGYT TRBJ1-2 TRBV12-3/TRBV12-4
ASSPGLGSNYGYT TRBJ1-2 TRBV7-6
ASSANQATNEKLF TRBJ1-4 TRBV25-1
ASIGTAGDTQY TRBJ2-3 TRBV2
ASSLVILRRAPF TRBJ2-1 TRBV11-2